The rows below give T cell receptor beta chains drawn from one sample of a study of T cell responses to AZD1222 COVID-19 vaccine. Produced via immunoSEQ multiplex PCR; TCRdb's table is partial and in-frame only. In the table there are 100,000 to 150,000 clones, about nine tenths of which are singletons. Here the sequenced sample was peripheral blood, taken on day 0 of AZD1222 vaccination. All receptors come from an adult in good health. CDR3s include the opening cysteine and the closing phenylalanine or tryptophan. Fields, in order: V gene, J gene, clone size, D gene, CDR3 protein, CDR3 DNA. A D gene is named only where the DNA matches it firmly. The size field is filled for only some rows; it gives once, few, many or a size class.

V gene: TRBV2
J gene: TRBJ1-5
clone size: .
D gene: .
CDR3 protein: CASRAGYNQPQHF
CDR3 DNA: TGTGCCAGCAGGGCAGGGTACAATCAGCCCCAGCATTTT

V gene: TRBV4-2
J gene: TRBJ2-7
clone size: .
D gene: .
CDR3 protein: CASSQGGGSSYEQYF
CDR3 DNA: TGTGCCAGCAGCCAAGGTGGCGGTAGCTCCTACGAGCAGTACTTC

V gene: TRBV6-2/TRBV6-3
J gene: TRBJ1-2
clone size: .
D gene: .
CDR3 protein: CASSYWTDGYTF
CDR3 DNA: TGTGCCAGCAGTTACTGGACGGATGGCTACACCTTC

V gene: TRBV7-9
J gene: TRBJ2-1
clone size: .
D gene: .
CDR3 protein: CASSFRDSSYNEQFF
CDR3 DNA: TGTGCCAGCAGCTTCCGGGACTCCTCCTACAATGAGCAGTTCTTC

V gene: TRBV5-6
J gene: TRBJ1-4
clone size: few
D gene: .
CDR3 protein: CASSLVTSEKLFF
CDR3 DNA: TGTGCCAGCAGCTTGGTTACAAGTGAAAAACTGTTTTTT

V gene: TRBV28
J gene: TRBJ2-3
clone size: .
D gene: TRBD2
CDR3 protein: CATKTSGSSDTQYF
CDR3 DNA: TGTGCCACCAAGACTAGCGGGAGTTCAGATACGCAGTATTTT

V gene: TRBV2
J gene: TRBJ2-7
clone size: .
D gene: TRBD1
CDR3 protein: CASSWDRVTQYEQYF
CDR3 DNA: TGTGCCAGCAGCTGGGACAGGGTTACCCAGTACGAGCAGTACTTC

V gene: TRBV7-8
J gene: TRBJ2-4
clone size: .
D gene: TRBD2
CDR3 protein: CASSPKLAGTLAKNIQYF
CDR3 DNA: TGTGCCAGCAGCCCAAAATTAGCGGGAACCCTAGCCAAAAACATTCAGTACTTC

V gene: TRBV9
J gene: TRBJ1-5
clone size: .
D gene: .
CDR3 protein: CASSGGLNQPQHF
CDR3 DNA: TGTGCCAGCAGCGGGGGCCTCAATCAGCCCCAGCATTTT

V gene: TRBV24-1
J gene: TRBJ1-1
clone size: .
D gene: .
CDR3 protein: CATSDQGDTEAFF
CDR3 DNA: TGTGCCACCAGTGACCAGGGAGACACTGAAGCTTTCTTT

V gene: TRBV12-5
J gene: TRBJ2-1
clone size: .
D gene: TRBD2
CDR3 protein: CASGPPLAGASYNEQFF
CDR3 DNA: TGTGCTAGTGGTCCCCCCTTAGCGGGGGCCTCCTACAATGAGCAGTTCTTC

V gene: TRBV7-3
J gene: TRBJ1-1
clone size: .
D gene: TRBD1
CDR3 protein: CASSLRSNRGRSEAFF
CDR3 DNA: TGTGCCAGCAGCTTAAGGTCTAACAGGGGGAGGTCTGAAGCTTTCTTT

V gene: TRBV7-8
J gene: TRBJ1-1
clone size: .
D gene: .
CDR3 protein: CASSLEEGAEAFF
CDR3 DNA: TGTGCCAGCAGCTTAGAGGAGGGGGCTGAAGCTTTCTTT

V gene: TRBV7-8
J gene: TRBJ1-1
clone size: .
D gene: TRBD1
CDR3 protein: CASRSRTGYTEAFF
CDR3 DNA: TGTGCCAGCAGATCCAGGACAGGGTACACTGAAGCTTTCTTT

V gene: TRBV6-4
J gene: TRBJ2-7
clone size: .
D gene: .
CDR3 protein: CASSDPWAYEQYF
CDR3 DNA: TGTGCCAGCAGTGACCCATGGGCTTACGAGCAGTACTTC

V gene: TRBV5-1
J gene: TRBJ2-7
clone size: .
D gene: TRBD2
CDR3 protein: CASSYRLAPSYEQYF
CDR3 DNA: TGCGCCAGCAGCTATCGACTAGCACCTAGCTACGAGCAGTACTTC

V gene: TRBV7-8
J gene: TRBJ1-5
clone size: .
D gene: .
CDR3 protein: CASSFGPSVQPQHF
CDR3 DNA: TGTGCCAGCAGCTTCGGACCCTCGGTTCAGCCCCAGCATTTT

V gene: TRBV7-9
J gene: TRBJ2-7
clone size: .
D gene: .
CDR3 protein: CASSLAIMAEAYEQYF
CDR3 DNA: TGTGCCAGCAGCTTAGCTATCATGGCAGAGGCCTACGAGCAGTACTTC

V gene: TRBV27
J gene: TRBJ2-1
clone size: .
D gene: .
CDR3 protein: CASSLSGGDNEQFF
CDR3 DNA: TGTGCCAGCAGTTTATCAGGCGGGGACAATGAGCAGTTCTTC

V gene: TRBV28
J gene: TRBJ2-7
clone size: .
D gene: TRBD2
CDR3 protein: CASYSGNYEQYF
CDR3 DNA: TGTGCCAGCTACAGCGGGAACTACGAGCAGTACTTC

V gene: TRBV6-5
J gene: TRBJ2-5
clone size: few
D gene: .
CDR3 protein: CASSPPGIEETQYF
CDR3 DNA: TGTGCCAGCAGTCCCCCTGGGATTGAAGAGACCCAGTACTTC

V gene: TRBV2
J gene: TRBJ2-3
clone size: .
D gene: .
CDR3 protein: CAMEGQLTDTQYF
CDR3 DNA: TGTGCCATGGAGGGACAGCTCACAGATACGCAGTATTTT

V gene: TRBV28
J gene: TRBJ2-5
clone size: once
D gene: .
CDR3 protein: CASSRDIQETQYF
CDR3 DNA: TGTGCCAGCAGTAGGGACATTCAAGAGACCCAGTACTTC

V gene: TRBV10-2
J gene: TRBJ1-5
clone size: once
D gene: .
CDR3 protein: CASSEYNNQPQHF
CDR3 DNA: TGCGCCAGCAGTGAGTATAACAATCAGCCCCAGCATTTT

V gene: TRBV9
J gene: TRBJ2-5
clone size: once
D gene: TRBD2
CDR3 protein: CASSPGGAIQETQYF
CDR3 DNA: TGTGCCAGCAGCCCCGGGGGGGCTATACAAGAGACCCAGTACTTC

V gene: TRBV19
J gene: TRBJ1-5
clone size: .
D gene: .
CDR3 protein: CASERGAGQPQHF
CDR3 DNA: TGTGCCAGCGAACGGGGGGCAGGTCAGCCCCAGCATTTT

V gene: TRBV4-1
J gene: TRBJ2-2
clone size: .
D gene: TRBD2
CDR3 protein: CASSQTLAGGPGELFF
CDR3 DNA: TGCGCCAGCAGCCAAACACTAGCGGGAGGCCCCGGGGAGCTGTTTTTT

V gene: TRBV5-1
J gene: TRBJ1-1
clone size: .
D gene: TRBD1
CDR3 protein: CASSLTGTGVTEAFF
CDR3 DNA: TGCGCCAGCAGCCTCACCGGGACAGGGGTCACTGAAGCTTTCTTT

V gene: TRBV7-9
J gene: TRBJ2-2
clone size: .
D gene: TRBD2
CDR3 protein: CASSSTSGGLTGELFF
CDR3 DNA: TGTGCCAGCAGCTCTACTAGCGGGGGGTTGACCGGGGAGCTGTTTTTT

V gene: TRBV6-5
J gene: TRBJ1-5
clone size: .
D gene: .
CDR3 protein: CASRKTASRDQPQHF
CDR3 DNA: TGTGCCAGCAGGAAGACAGCGTCCCGCGATCAGCCCCAGCATTTT

V gene: TRBV2
J gene: TRBJ1-4
clone size: .
D gene: TRBD1
CDR3 protein: CASSDRVTNEKLFF
CDR3 DNA: TGTGCCAGCAGCGACAGGGTAACTAATGAAAAACTGTTTTTT

V gene: TRBV6-6
J gene: TRBJ2-7
clone size: .
D gene: .
CDR3 protein: CASSRAGTTYYEQYF
CDR3 DNA: TGTGCCAGCAGTCGCGCCGGGACGACTTACTACGAGCAGTACTTC

V gene: TRBV6-5
J gene: TRBJ1-2
clone size: .
D gene: .
CDR3 protein: CASSPGTESYGYTF
CDR3 DNA: TGTGCCAGCAGCCCCGGGACGGAATCTTATGGCTACACCTTC

V gene: TRBV9
J gene: TRBJ1-1
clone size: .
D gene: TRBD1
CDR3 protein: CASSVGYAGGYTEAFF
CDR3 DNA: TGTGCCAGCAGCGTAGGATATGCAGGGGGCTACACTGAAGCTTTCTTT

V gene: TRBV27
J gene: TRBJ2-7
clone size: .
D gene: .
CDR3 protein: CASSFGGRQYF
CDR3 DNA: TGTGCCAGCAGTTTTGGGGGCCGGCAGTACTTC

V gene: TRBV23-1
J gene: TRBJ2-1
clone size: once
D gene: TRBD2
CDR3 protein: CASSETEVQYWPGTKCDEQFF
CDR3 DNA: TGCGCCAGCTCCGAGACCGAGGTCCAGTACTGGCCCGGGACTAAATGCGATGAGCAGTTCTTC

V gene: TRBV6-5
J gene: TRBJ1-1
clone size: .
D gene: .
CDR3 protein: CASTVNTEAFF
CDR3 DNA: TGTGCCAGCACGGTAAACACTGAAGCTTTCTTT

V gene: TRBV5-6
J gene: TRBJ1-1
clone size: .
D gene: .
CDR3 protein: CASSPTGTGNTEAFF
CDR3 DNA: TGTGCCAGCAGCCCCACAGGGACTGGGAACACTGAAGCTTTCTTT

V gene: TRBV5-1
J gene: TRBJ1-5
clone size: once
D gene: TRBD1
CDR3 protein: CASSPTGHNQPQHF
CDR3 DNA: TGCGCCAGCAGCCCGACAGGGCACAATCAGCCCCAGCATTTT

V gene: TRBV3-1/TRBV3-2
J gene: TRBJ1-2
clone size: .
D gene: .
CDR3 protein: CASSRAQGSIYGYTF
CDR3 DNA: TGTGCCAGCAGCAGGGCCCAAGGATCCATCTATGGCTACACCTTC

V gene: TRBV28
J gene: TRBJ2-1
clone size: .
D gene: TRBD2
CDR3 protein: CASSLTSGSSYEQFF
CDR3 DNA: TGTGCCAGCAGTTTGACTAGCGGGAGTAGCTATGAGCAGTTCTTC

V gene: TRBV6-5
J gene: TRBJ2-7
clone size: .
D gene: TRBD1
CDR3 protein: CASSYYGRGLVEQYF
CDR3 DNA: TGTGCCAGCAGTTACTACGGCAGGGGGCTGGTCGAGCAGTACTTC

V gene: TRBV19
J gene: TRBJ2-2
clone size: .
D gene: .
CDR3 protein: CASSMLTPGELFF
CDR3 DNA: TGTGCCAGTAGTATGCTGACACCCGGGGAGCTGTTTTTT

V gene: TRBV5-4
J gene: TRBJ2-5
clone size: .
D gene: .
CDR3 protein: CASSPVSPQETQYF
CDR3 DNA: TGTGCCAGCAGCCCGGTGAGCCCCCAAGAGACCCAGTACTTC

V gene: TRBV7-9
J gene: TRBJ1-2
clone size: once
D gene: .
CDR3 protein: CASSSIDVSNTRGYTF
CDR3 DNA: TGTGCCAGCAGCTCGATCGACGTTTCAAACACGAGGGGCTACACCTTC

V gene: TRBV6-2/TRBV6-3
J gene: TRBJ1-5
clone size: .
D gene: .
CDR3 protein: CASSVARGNQPQHF
CDR3 DNA: TGTGCCAGCAGCGTTGCACGTGGCAATCAGCCCCAGCATTTT

V gene: TRBV2
J gene: TRBJ1-1
clone size: .
D gene: .
CDR3 protein: CASRRQVPNTEAFF
CDR3 DNA: TGTGCCAGCAGAAGACAGGTACCGAACACTGAAGCTTTCTTT

V gene: TRBV5-1
J gene: TRBJ2-7
clone size: .
D gene: TRBD1
CDR3 protein: CASSLTVQGAGDEQYF
CDR3 DNA: TGCGCCAGCAGCTTGACGGTGCAGGGGGCCGGGGACGAGCAGTACTTC